This T cell receptor (beta chain) was obtained from a study of blood T cells in healthy people across ages. Study-level information: Template-switching capture recovered about one barcoded beta molecule per two T cells. Study-level findings and limits: Per million T cells, TCR beta diversity dropped about linearly as age rose.

A J-beta primer mix and a sample-barcoded 5' primer were used in a second PCR of roughly 6 to 12 cycles. Each single sample gave us at least 2.5 million CDR3-containing paired-end reads. Each CDR3 protein gets one entry after TCRdb re-called the 5' RACE reads with MiXCR. The sample includes 500,000 to 700,000 distinct CDR3 sequences, less than 35% of them seen just once. The individuals who served as donors were healthy Caucasians living in Russia, aged about 6 to 95. This clonotype was seen many times. Its matching antigen is unknown. V lost 3 bases, J lost 9 bases, and 9 bases stayed unmatched. The CDR3 is 15 residues long. The germline gives CDR1 DFQATT, CDR2 SNEGSKA (reference sequence).

Sequencing was done on a sample of blood. This chain uses TRBV20-1 with TRBJ2-1; 12 bases fit TRBD2. The sequence derives from a woman of 80 years or more in good health. The DNA for the CDR3 is TGCAGTGCTAGGACTAGCGGGGGCCGGGACGGTGAGCAGTTCTTC. This sequence encodes CSARTSGGRDGEQFF.